Each of the 29 T cell receptor beta chains below was sequenced from the same sample in a study of shared clonotypes between healthy human individuals. Profiled with immunoSEQ multiplex PCR; TCRdb holds only in-frame clones, not every one. The data show about half a million clones, about 84% seen once. The specimen sequenced was PBMCs. The receptors here all came from a woman between 40 and 55 years old in good health. Some clones in this sample may be carry-over from other donors' samples.

This clone has a handful of counts. The chain couples TRBV5-1 to TRBJ1-3, with TRBD1 as a possible D gene (6 bases). The germline gives CDR1 SGHRS, CDR2 YFSETQ. The CDR3 runs 15 residues. Trimming left V 0 bases short and J 1 base short, with 8 bases between. The CDR3 DNA reads as TGCGCCAGCAGCTTGGAAACAGGGTCTGGAAACACCATATATTTT. Protein product: CASSLETGSGNTIYF.

This rearrangement joins TRBV2 to TRBJ1-5; 8 bases map to TRBD1. Germline V gene sequence: CDR1 SNHLY, CDR2 FYNNEI. The CDR3 is made up of 14 amino acids. The J segment lost 7 bases and the V segment lost 3 bases, leaving 5 bases of the junction unmatched. The CDR3 loop reads CASSEDRVWQPQHF. Here the CDR3 DNA reads TGTGCCAGCAGTGAGGACAGGGTTTGGCAGCCCCAGCATTTT. The variable domain in full, with the rest retrieved from reference TRBV2 and TRBJ1-5, is EPEVTQTPSHQVTQMGQEVILRCVPISNHLYFYWYRQILGQKVEFLVSFYNNEISEKSEIFDDQFSVERPDGSNFTLKIRSTKLEDSAMYFCASSEDRVWQPQHFGDGTRLSIL.

The rearrangement joins TRBV18 to TRBJ1-2, with TRBD1 matching 7 bases. Losses at the gene ends were 3 bases for V and 5 bases for J; bases not matched to a gene: 12. The CDR3 spans 16 residues. CDR1 and CDR2 from the germline V gene are KGHSH and LQKENI. Here the CDR3 reads CASSPGSGGKSYGYTF. Written as DNA, the CDR3 is TGTGCCAGCTCACCGGGGTCAGGGGGGAAGTCTTATGGCTACACCTTC.

With regard to this clone: This likely traces to a read error, being one base from a far larger clone. The chain recombines TRBV2 with TRBJ1-3; D remains unclear. This CDR3 is 14 amino acids long. CDR1 SNHLY and CDR2 FYNNEI come from the germline V gene. The CDR3 coding sequence is TGTGCCAGCAGTGTCGGAGGGCCTGGAAACTCCATATATTTT. Its protein is CASSVGGPGNSIYF.

This chain connects TRBV6-1 to TRBJ2-5; the D gene could be TRBD1 or TRBD2 (5 bases each). The V end lost 4 bases, the J end lost 4 bases, and 10 bases lay between the germline ends. Germline V gene data show CDR1 as MNHNS and CDR2 as SASEGT. The CDR3 loop spans 13 amino acids. CDR3 amino acids: CASSAQGRETQYF. CDR3 nucleotide sequence: TGTGCCAGCAGTGCTCAGGGACGAGAGACCCAGTACTTC.

This clone has more than one count but fewer than ten. This likely reflects a read error, since a far larger clone is one base away. The conserved final phenylalanine or tryptophan is absent from the CDR3, which likely points to a read error. Within the sample, other DNA sequences also encode this same CDR3. The gene calls are TRBV5-1 and TRBJ1-2; D is perhaps TRBD1 (6 bases). V lost 7 bases and J 1 base, leaving 11 bases between the germline ends. The germline V gene has CDR1 SGHRS and CDR2 YFSETQ. The CDR3 covers 13 residues. The CDR3 DNA follows: TGCGCCAGCGGGGCAGGGGATAACTATGGCTACACCCTC. It yields the protein CASGAGDNYGYTL.

The chain employs TRBV6-5 and TRBJ2-7, with TRBD2 as a possible D gene (6 bases). Germline loops: CDR1 MNHEY, CDR2 SVGAGI. Trimming removed 4 bases from V and 2 bases from J, with 15 bases in between. The CDR3 is made up of 15 amino acids. CDR3 coding DNA: TGTGCCAGCAGTTTAACACGGGACTCCACCTACGAGCAGTACTTC. This sequence encodes CASSLTRDSTYEQYF.

The chain links TRBV2 to TRBJ2-1; D is perhaps TRBD1 or TRBD2 (5 bases each). The CDR3 covers 16 residues. In germline, CDR1 is SNHLY, CDR2 FYNNEI. The V end lost 5 bases, the J end lost 2 bases, and 16 bases lay between the germline ends. In DNA, the CDR3 is TGTGCCAGCAGTTACAAGAAAATGGGGGCCTACAATGAGCAGTTCTTC. Its protein is CASSYKKMGAYNEQFF.

The V gene is TRBV28, the J gene TRBJ1-4, with a weak D call TRBD1 (5 bases). The CDR3 is 15 amino acids. V lost 2 bases, J lost 7 bases, and 14 bases lay in between. The germline gives CDR1 MDHEN, CDR2 SYDVKM. For the CDR3, the DNA is TGTGCCAGCAGTTTAGTGGGGCAGGCGGCTGAAAAACTGTTTTTT. Translation gives CASSLVGQAAEKLFF. Full variable domain (outside the CDR3, taken from reference TRBV28 and TRBJ1-4): DVKVTQSSRYLVKRTGEKVFLECVQDMDHENMFWYRQDPGLGLRLIYFSYDVKMKEKGDIPEGYSVSREKKERFSLILESASTNQTSMYLCASSLVGQAAEKLFFGSGTQLSVL.

As DNA, the CDR3 is TGTGCCTGGAGCGGACAGGGGGCGAATGAAAAACTGTTTTTT. Its translation: CAWSGQGANEKLFF. This chain uses TRBV30 with TRBJ1-4; 11 bases map to TRBD1. Germline CDR1 is GTSNPN and CDR2 is SVGIG (reference sequence). The CDR3 is made up of 14 amino acids. V lost 3 bases, J lost 5 bases, and 2 bases stayed unmatched.

This chain joins TRBV9 and TRBJ2-1, with D perhaps TRBD2 (6 bases). Germline V lookup: CDR1 SGDLS, CDR2 YYNGEE. The CDR3 runs to 16 residues. V gave up 3 bases and J gave up 7 bases, with 20 bases separating them. For the CDR3, the DNA is TGTGCCAGCAGCGCCGTCCTTGGCGGGACCGGGAATGAGCAGTTCTTC. It is translated as CASSAVLGGTGNEQFF.

The V gene is TRBV29-1, the J gene TRBJ2-1, with 7 bases matching TRBD2. The trim removed 7 bases at V and 12 bases at J, leaving 0 bases unmatched. The CDR3 is made up of 8 amino acids. In germline, CDR1 is SQVTM, CDR2 ANQGSEA. This CDR3 is CSGEGQFF. The CDR3 nucleotides are TGCAGCGGGGAGGGGCAGTTCTTC.

The rearrangement joins TRBV30 to TRBJ2-7, with 13 bases aligning to TRBD2. CDR1 is GTSNPN, CDR2 SVGIG, per germline (reference sequence). Unmatched junction bases numbered 5, after V lost 1 base and J lost 2 bases. The CDR3 is made up of 16 amino acids. CDR3: CAWSEGLAGRPYEQYF. CDR3 coding DNA: TGTGCCTGGAGTGAGGGACTAGCGGGACGCCCCTACGAGCAGTACTTC.

The chain links TRBV5-4 to TRBJ1-4; a weak D match, TRBD1 (5 bases). The CDR3 is 14 residues long. The germline CDR1 and CDR2 sequences are SGHNT and YYREEE (reference sequence). Trimming stripped 4 bases from V and 7 bases from J, with 14 bases between. CDR3 region: CASSLGRGSEKLFF. CDR3 in DNA: TGTGCCAGCAGCCTCGGGAGGGGAAGTGAAAAACTGTTTTTT.

For the CDR3, the DNA is TGTGCCAGCAGCTTAGGCCGGAAGGGCTCTAGCAATCAGCCCCAGCATTTT. Protein product: CASSLGRKGSSNQPQHF. The chain links TRBV11-3 to TRBJ1-5; D ambiguous. In germline, CDR1 is SGHNT, CDR2 YENEEA. CDR3 length: 17 amino acids. V shed 1 base and J shed 0 bases, with 13 bases lying between them.

The J gene is TRBJ1-2, the V gene TRBV28; unclear D gene. The CDR3 spans 14 residues. V gave up 6 bases and J gave up 7 bases, with 18 bases separating them. Germline assignment: CDR1 MDHEN and CDR2 SYDVKM. CDR3 sequence: CASREPGPPGGYTF. CDR3 coding DNA: TGTGCCAGCAGGGAGCCGGGCCCCCCGGGTGGCTACACCTTC.

With regard to this clone: With only one base between it and a far larger clone, this is likely a read error. The same CDR3 arises from other DNA sequences in this sample as well. The CDR3 DNA follows: TGTGCCAGCTCACCACCGCCTAACACCGGGGAGCTGTTTTTT. It codes for CASSPPPNTGELFF. The V and J genes are TRBV18 and TRBJ2-2; D gene unclear. Germline loops: CDR1 KGHSH, CDR2 LQKENI. CDR3 length: 14 residues. The ends were cut back, 0 bases at V and 2 bases at J, with 4 bases in the middle. Full variable domain (missing parts from reference TRBV18 and TRBJ2-2): NAGVMQNPRHLVRRRGQEARLRCSPMKGHSHVYWYRQLPEEGLKFMVYLQKENIIDESGMPKERFSAEFPKEGPSILRIQQVVRGDSAAYFCASSPPPNTGELFFGEGSRLTVL.

With respect to this clone: It is likely a read error: a sequence one base away is far more abundant. The identical CDR3 is also encoded by other nucleotide sequences in the sample. This chain uses TRBV6-1 with TRBJ2-7; 9 bases are a match to TRBD1. CDR3 length: 15 residues. J gave up 4 bases and V 5 bases, and 9 bases lay outside the gene matches. Germline CDR1 and CDR2: MNHNS and SASEGT. CDR3 in DNA: TGTGCCAGCAGTTTTGAGGGACAGGGATCATACGAGCAGTACTTC. Translated, it gives CASSFEGQGSYEQYF.

This CDR3 is CASSSGTRGANEKLFF. The CDR3 region has the DNA TGCGCCAGCAGCTCTGGAACCAGGGGGGCTAATGAAAAACTGTTTTTT. The J gene is TRBJ1-4, the V gene TRBV5-1; 7 nucleotides match TRBD1. The CDR3 totals 16 residues. Germline trimming cut 3 bases from V and 3 bases from J; bases unmatched to any gene: 8. Germline values: CDR1 SGHRS, CDR2 YFSETQ.

This clone was seen a single time. This may be a read error, as it is one base from a much larger clone. The rearrangement links TRBV2 to TRBJ2-5; 9 bases match TRBD2. This CDR3 is 16 amino acids long. Germline CDR1 SNHLY, CDR2 FYNNEI. V shed 3 bases and J 5 bases; nucleotides not matched to a gene: 10. CDR3 protein: CASSEVAGEGRETQYF. CDR3 DNA sequence: TGTGCCAGCAGTGAGGTAGCGGGAGAGGGTCGGGAGACCCAGTACTTC.

The rearrangement links TRBV6-5 to TRBJ2-5, with 9 bases matching TRBD1. The CDR3 is made up of 13 amino acids. Germline V gene sequence: CDR1 MNHEY, CDR2 SVGAGI. The J segment lost 3 bases and the V segment lost 6 bases, leaving 2 bases of the junction unmatched. The CDR3 protein is CASRRTGEETQYF. The CDR3 bases are TGTGCCAGCAGACGGACAGGGGAAGAGACCCAGTACTTC.

A few counts support this clone. The V gene is TRBV28, the J gene TRBJ2-7; 9 nucleotides match TRBD2. Trimming cost V 8 bases and J 5 bases; bases outside gene matches: 10. Per the germline V gene, CDR1 is MDHEN and CDR2 is SYDVKM. This CDR3 has 14 amino acids. CDR3 DNA sequence: TGTGCCAGCGATGTTAGCGGGAGCAAAAACGAGCAGTACTTC. It translates to CASDVSGSKNEQYF.

This rearrangement joins TRBV2 to TRBJ1-3; TRBD1 matches at 7 bases. CDR1 SNHLY and CDR2 FYNNEI come from the germline V gene. The CDR3 is made up of 18 amino acids. V trimming: 2 bases; J trimming: 0 bases; junction bases outside the gene matches: 10. The CDR3 nucleotides read TGTGCCAGCAGTGAATATGGGAGGACAGGCGACTCTGGAAACACCATATATTTT. Protein: CASSEYGRTGDSGNTIYF.

The chain couples TRBV7-3 to TRBJ2-3; 8 bases fit TRBD2. The CDR3 is 13 amino acids. Trimming cost V 3 bases and J 7 bases; bases outside gene matches: 3. CDR1 and CDR2 (germline): SGHTA, FQGTGA. In nucleotides, the CDR3 is TGTGCCAGCAGCTTTCTTAGCGGGAATACGCAGTATTTT. Its translation is CASSFLSGNTQYF.

The J gene is TRBJ1-2, the V gene TRBV5-6; D is unclear. The CDR3 is made up of 11 amino acids. With 2 bases removed from V and 6 bases from J, the gap between germline ends came to 5 bases. Germline V CDR1 and CDR2: SGHDT, YYEEEE. CDR3 DNA sequence: TGTGCCAGCAGCTTCGGTAATGGCTACACCTTC. Translated: CASSFGNGYTF.

This clone was detected only once. A far larger clone is just one base off, so this is likely a read error. Other DNA sequences in the same sample also yield this CDR3. The J gene is TRBJ1-1, the V gene TRBV27, with a possible D match to TRBD1 (6 bases). The CDR3 has 13 residues. CDR1 and CDR2 from the germline V gene are MNHEY and SMNVEV (reference sequence). The CDR3 spells CASSLSRDTEALF. CDR3 bases: TGTGCCAGCAGTTTAAGCAGGGACACTGAAGCTTTATTT.

This clone was seen just once. Compared with germline, one end of the junction differs, possibly owing to a read error. The CDR3 nucleotides read TGCGCCAGCAGCTTGACAGGGGTCTCCGACGAGCAGTACTTC. Its protein product is CASSLTGVSDEQYF. The gene calls are TRBV5-1 and TRBJ2-7, with 7 positions matching TRBD1. The CDR3 spans 14 residues. Germline CDR1 and CDR2: SGHRS and YFSETQ.

The chain couples TRBV9 to TRBJ2-1, with 13 positions matching TRBD2. The length of the CDR3 is 16 residues. Germline values: CDR1 SGDLS, CDR2 YYNGEE. Trimming cost V 3 bases and J 8 bases; bases outside gene matches: 8. The CDR3 coding sequence is TGTGCCAGCAGCGCCTCCGGGACTAGCGGGAACCATGAGCAGTTCTTC. It encodes CASSASGTSGNHEQFF.

Here the CDR3 DNA reads TGTGCCAGCAGTTTTCCTCGACTAGCGGGAGGCTACGAGCAGTACTTC. Protein: CASSFPRLAGGYEQYF. V usage is TRBV28 and J usage is TRBJ2-7; 13 bases align to TRBD2. Germline-derived CDR1 and CDR2 are MDHEN and SYDVKM. V lost 3 bases and J lost 3; bases outside the gene matches: 5. This CDR3 region has 16 residues.